One and the same sample provided the 7 T cell receptor beta chains below, sequenced in a study of control samples from healthy donors and cancer patients. Clones were sequenced by immunoSEQ multiplex PCR, and TCRdb holds only the in-frame ones, with some missing. The sample records 55,000 to 70,000 clones, nearly 90% being singletons. Sequencing was performed on PBMCs. Receptors originate from a man in his sixties with colorectal cancer.

By frequency in the sample, this clone is medium-sized. The chain is built from TRBV19 and TRBJ1-5; unclear D gene. The CDR3 loop spans 14 amino acids. The germline V gene encodes CDR1 LNHDA and CDR2 SQIVND (reference sequence). V lost 4 bases, J lost 2 bases, and 9 bases lay in between. The CDR3: CASSNQRGNQPQHF. As DNA, the CDR3 is TGTGCCAGTAGTAATCAGCGGGGCAATCAGCCCCAGCATTTT.

The CDR3 spells CAIAGGSEQYF. As DNA, the CDR3 is TGTGCCATCGCAGGGGGGTCCGAGCAGTACTTC. The V and J genes are TRBV10-3 and TRBJ2-7; a possible D gene is TRBD1 (7 bases). Germline CDR1 ENHRY, CDR2 SYGVKD. There are 11 residues in the CDR3. V dropped 8 bases and J dropped 6 bases, with 11 bases sitting between them.

V and J are TRBV7-9 and TRBJ2-4, with 7 bases aligning to TRBD2. The CDR3 is 15 amino acids. The germline V gene encodes CDR1 SEHNR and CDR2 FQNEAQ (reference sequence). Trimming cost V 7 bases and J 5 bases; bases outside gene matches: 11. CDR3 sequence reads: CASTSSGGMENIQYF. For the CDR3, the DNA is TGTGCCAGCACCTCCTCCGGGGGGATGGAAAACATTCAGTACTTC.

V gene TRBV3-1 (or the pseudogene TRBV3-2) combines with J gene TRBJ1-2; D gene uncertain. V lost 4 bases and J 10 bases, leaving 25 bases between the germline ends. This CDR3 contains 16 residues. CDR1 is LGHDT, CDR2 YNNKEL, per germline (reference sequence). CDR3 amino acids: CASSPRASFYYNDYTF. CDR3 bases: TGTGCCAGCAGCCCCCGGGCGTCGTTCTACTATAATGACTACACCTTC.

The genes are TRBV11-2 and TRBJ2-7; 7 bases fit TRBD2. Germline CDR1 is SGHAT and CDR2 is FQNNGV. The CDR3 sequence is 14 residues long. Germline trimming cut 3 bases from V and 2 bases from J; bases unmatched to any gene: 4. The CDR3 reads CASSLAGTTYEQYF. The DNA for the CDR3 is TGTGCCAGCAGCTTGGCCGGGACTACCTACGAGCAGTACTTC.

The table lists this clone with a count of one. The chain uses TRBV2 and TRBJ2-7, with D hard to call. The CDR3 contains 11 residues. CDR1 SNHLY and CDR2 FYNNEI come from the germline V gene. The V end was cut by 4 bases, the J end by 4 bases, with 5 bases between. CDR3 DNA: TGTGCCAGCAGTGCCCTATACGAGCAGTACTTC. It is translated as CASSALYEQYF.

This chain's CDR3 is CASSQDFGVYEQYF. CDR3 sequence (DNA): TGCGCCAGCAGCCAAGATTTTGGGGTCTACGAGCAGTACTTC. The chain uses TRBV4-3 and TRBJ2-7; D not resolved. Germline CDR1 reads LGHNA; CDR2 reads YSLEER. With 0 bases removed from V and 3 bases from J, the gap between germline ends came to 9 bases. The CDR3 covers 14 residues.